These T cell receptor beta chains were read from a single sample in a study of vaccination and CD4 T cells after COVID-19. These TCRs are of unknown antigen specificity. TCRdb recomputed calls from the PCR reads with MiXCR, one row per CDR3 protein. The sample shows thousands of distinct CDR3 sequences, about four fifths of them seen only once. The specimen sequenced was CD4+ T cells from blood, cultured in vitro. These receptors came from a human donor who had recovered from COVID-19. CDR3s include the opening cysteine and the closing phenylalanine or tryptophan. A D gene is named only where the DNA matches it firmly. The size of a clone is reported for some rows only, either as once, few or many, or as a class for expanded clones.

size,V,J,D,CDR3,DNA
NA,TRBV18,TRBJ2-7,NA,CASSPTQGYEQYF,TGTGCCAGCTCACCAACACAGGGCTACGAGCAGTACTTC
NA,TRBV7-9,TRBJ1-1,NA,CASSLEGNTEAFF,TGTGCCAGCAGCTTAGAAGGGAACACTGAAGCTTTCTTT
NA,TRBV7-8,TRBJ2-2,TRBD2,CASSSGLANTGELFF,TGTGCCAGCAGCTCCGGACTAGCGAACACCGGGGAGCTGTTTTTT
NA,TRBV15,TRBJ2-2,NA,CATSRDLGAGELFF,TGTGCCACCAGCAGAGATCTGGGCGCCGGGGAGCTGTTTTTT
few,TRBV27,TRBJ1-5,NA,CASSLSYGPGAQHF,TGTGCCAGCAGTTTATCCTACGGCCCGGGGGCCCAGCATTTT
medium-sized,TRBV6-1,TRBJ2-2,NA,CASVQGTNTGELFF,TGTGCCAGCGTTCAAGGCACGAACACCGGGGAGCTGTTTTTT
NA,TRBV30,TRBJ1-2,NA,CAWSVGVAAGYTF,TGTGCCTGGAGTGTCGGGGTTGCGGCTGGCTACACCTTC
NA,TRBV10-1,TRBJ2-1,TRBD1,CASSESLPGQGGNEQFF,TGCGCCAGCAGTGAGTCATTACCGGGACAGGGGGGCAATGAGCAGTTCTTC
NA,TRBV7-9,TRBJ1-2,NA,CASSLVRQRINYGYTF,TGTGCCAGCAGCTTAGTGCGACAGAGGATTAACTATGGCTACACCTTC
once,TRBV10-3,TRBJ1-1,NA,CAISVDGMNTEAFF,TGTGCCATCAGTGTCGACGGAATGAACACTGAAGCTTTCTTT
few,TRBV12-3/TRBV12-4,TRBJ1-5,NA,CASSLGNSNQPQHF,TGTGCCAGCAGCCTGGGGAATAGCAATCAGCCCCAGCATTTT
NA,TRBV24-1,TRBJ2-2,TRBD2,CATSDLTSGDTGELFF,TGTGCCACCAGTGATTTGACTAGCGGTGACACCGGGGAGCTGTTTTTT
NA,TRBV6-2/TRBV6-3,TRBJ2-6,NA,CASHDRVSGANVLTF,TGTGCCAGCCATGACCGGGTATCCGGGGCCAACGTCCTGACTTTC
NA,TRBV11-2,TRBJ1-1,NA,CASSHRQDGRLNRAFF,TGTGCCAGCAGCCACAGACAGGACGGCCGCCTGAATCGAGCTTTCTTT
NA,TRBV6-1,TRBJ1-2,NA,CASSEGPQYYGYTF,TGTGCCAGCAGTGAAGGACCGCAGTACTATGGCTACACCTTC
NA,TRBV5-6,TRBJ2-2,NA,CASSRWGDKTWGELFF,TGTGCCAGCAGTCGGTGGGGTGACAAGACTTGGGGGGAGCTGTTTTTT
NA,TRBV6-1,TRBJ1-2,NA,CASSTGGSNGYTF,TGTGCCAGCAGTACGGGGGGTTCGAATGGCTACACCTTC
NA,TRBV2,TRBJ1-1,TRBD1,CASSGATGEVGEAFF,TGTGCCAGCAGTGGAGCGACAGGGGAGGTTGGTGAAGCTTTCTTT
NA,TRBV4-2,TRBJ1-1,NA,CASSRGGVVGEENTEAFF,TGTGCCAGCAGCCGAGGGGGGGTTGTGGGGGAAGAGAACACTGAAGCTTTCTTT
NA,TRBV24-1,TRBJ2-3,NA,CATSAPPVTGTDTQYF,TGTGCCACCAGTGCTCCTCCCGTCACAGGGACAGATACGCAGTATTTT
NA,TRBV7-9,TRBJ2-5,TRBD2,CASSPAGVAGGETQYF,TGTGCCAGCAGCCCCGCCGGGGTGGCGGGAGGGGAGACCCAGTACTTC
NA,TRBV27,TRBJ2-7,TRBD1,CASSLSHRGRYEQYF,TGTGCCAGCAGTTTAAGCCACAGGGGTCGCTACGAGCAGTACTTC
NA,TRBV20-1,TRBJ2-5,TRBD1,CSARVGTGVEETQYF,TGCAGTGCTAGAGTAGGGACAGGGGTCGAAGAGACCCAGTACTTC
NA,TRBV20-1,TRBJ1-5,TRBD1,CSASPGQGDQPQHF,TGCAGTGCTAGTCCCGGACAGGGGGATCAGCCCCAGCATTTT
NA,TRBV15,TRBJ2-3,TRBD2,CATSRAGGPTDTQYF,TGTGCCACCAGCAGAGCGGGGGGACCCACAGATACGCAGTATTTT
NA,TRBV25-1,TRBJ1-2,NA,CASKEGCYTF,TGTGCCAGCAAGGAGGGCTGCTACACCTTC
NA,TRBV25-1,TRBJ1-1,TRBD1,CASSDPGQSNTEAFF,TGTGCCAGCAGTGACCCGGGACAGTCGAACACTGAAGCTTTCTTT
NA,TRBV5-1,TRBJ1-2,NA,CASSLVGRTKIYGYTF,TGCGCCAGCAGCTTGGTGGGCCGCACCAAAATCTATGGCTACACCTTC
once,TRBV5-1,TRBJ1-1,NA,CASSLAPSNTEAFF,TGCGCCAGCAGCTTGGCCCCCTCGAACACTGAAGCTTTCTTT
NA,TRBV7-9,TRBJ2-4,TRBD2,CASTRGEGIQYF,TGTGCCAGCACCCGAGGGGAGGGCATTCAGTACTTC
NA,TRBV5-4,TRBJ1-2,TRBD1,CASSAAFGQGYGYTF,TGTGCCAGCAGCGCGGCTTTTGGACAGGGCTATGGCTACACCTTC
NA,TRBV6-1,TRBJ1-5,NA,CASGTPNQPQHF,TGTGCCAGCGGAACTCCGAATCAGCCCCAGCATTTT
NA,TRBV4-3,TRBJ1-2,NA,CASSQEVQGRGGYTF,TGCGCCAGCAGCCAAGAAGTACAGGGTCGGGGTGGCTACACCTTC
NA,TRBV20-1,TRBJ2-2,NA,CSASGTGWTGELFF,TGCAGTGCTAGTGGGACCGGGTGGACCGGGGAGCTGTTTTTT
few,TRBV15,TRBJ1-1,NA,CATSETGQNTEAFF,TGTGCCACCAGCGAGACAGGCCAGAACACTGAAGCTTTCTTT
large,TRBV11-2,TRBJ1-2,NA,CASSLTGDYYGYTF,TGTGCCAGCAGCTTAACAGGCGACTACTATGGCTACACCTTC
NA,TRBV20-1,TRBJ2-5,TRBD2,CSARVVRGGSLETQYF,TGCAGTGCTAGAGTGGTGCGGGGGGGCTCGTTAGAGACCCAGTACTTC
NA,TRBV2,TRBJ2-2,NA,CASSERGTYTGELFF,TGTGCCAGCAGTGAACGGGGGACCTACACCGGGGAGCTGTTTTTT
NA,TRBV23-1,TRBJ1-1,TRBD1,CASSQSAGTGGRPSMNTEAFF,TGCGCCAGCAGTCAATCGGCCGGGACAGGGGGCCGCCCCTCTATGAACACTGAAGCTTTCTTT
large,TRBV20-1,TRBJ2-3,NA,CSAPDATDTQYF,TGCAGTGCTCCCGATGCTACAGATACGCAGTATTTT
NA,TRBV11-2,TRBJ1-1,NA,CASSFWGNTEAFF,TGTGCCAGCAGCTTTTGGGGGAACACTGAAGCTTTCTTT
once,TRBV5-1,TRBJ1-2,NA,CASRTPAGWGYTF,TGCGCCAGCAGGACACCCGCAGGGTGGGGCTACACCTTC
once,TRBV20-1,TRBJ2-7,NA,CSAWGLRQDEQYF,TGCAGTGCGTGGGGACTGAGGCAGGACGAGCAGTACTTC
NA,TRBV7-3,TRBJ2-3,NA,CASSPRSLGSADTQYF,TGCGCCAGCAGCCCACGATCTCTAGGGTCGGCAGATACGCAGTATTTT
NA,TRBV12-3/TRBV12-4,TRBJ1-2,TRBD1,CASSGQGEANGYTF,TGTGCCAGCAGCGGACAGGGGGAGGCTAATGGCTACACCTTC
NA,TRBV6-5,TRBJ2-3,NA,CASSYSLSTDTQYF,TGTGCCAGCAGTTATAGTCTCAGCACAGATACGCAGTATTTT
NA,TRBV6-2/TRBV6-3,TRBJ1-5,TRBD1,CASSLLRQGRQPQHF,TGTGCCAGCAGCCTTCTACGACAGGGTCGTCAGCCCCAGCATTTT
once,TRBV12-3/TRBV12-4,TRBJ1-5,TRBD1,CASSLDRGVGQPQHF,TGTGCCAGCAGTTTAGACAGGGGGGTAGGTCAGCCCCAGCATTTT
NA,TRBV7-2,TRBJ1-2,TRBD1,CASSSQTGGGYGYTF,TGTGCCAGCAGCTCCCAGACAGGGGGGGGTTATGGCTACACCTTC
NA,TRBV2,TRBJ1-5,NA,CASSAEISNQPQHF,TGTGCCAGCAGTGCGGAGATTAGCAATCAGCCCCAGCATTTT
NA,TRBV27,TRBJ1-6,NA,CASSLSRGSPLHF,TGTGCCAGCAGTTTGTCCAGGGGCTCACCCCTCCACTTT